The subject of this entry is one TCR beta chain. This entry belongs to a study of blood T cell repertoires in COVID-19. Study information: Donors in the United States, Italy and Spain gave samples during acute or convalescent COVID-19. Sources were T cells, B-cell-depleted T cells, or PBMCs; the material itself was cDNA or gDNA.

Per the authors' pipeline: The authors estimated nucleated cell counts from reference gene primer amplification. The table came from immunoSEQ multiplex PCR; TCRdb's copy has only in-frame clones and leaves some out. Clone size and V and J calls were adopted from that table, with D and trimming inferred from the DNA. The sample lists about 210,000 clones, around 91% seen once, with roughly 5% in the top ten. The sequenced sample was peripheral blood. This TCR was recovered from a woman in her 40s with acute or convalescent COVID-19.

This CDR3 reads CASKGRGGYNEQFF. The DNA for the CDR3 is TGTGCCAGCAAGGGGCGGGGAGGTTACAATGAGCAGTTCTTC. The chain uses TRBV21-1 and TRBJ2-1; no DNA check was done on the table's D call, TRBD2. TRBV21-1 is a pseudogene locus. This CDR3 region has 14 residues.